This TCR beta chain was sequenced for a study of blood T cell repertoires in COVID-19. Study at large: Samples representing acute and convalescent COVID-19 were sourced from the United States, Italy and Spain. PBMCs, B-cell-depleted T cells, or T cells were the source of the cDNA or gDNA that made up the material.

Clones were sequenced by immunoSEQ multiplex PCR, and TCRdb holds only the in-frame ones, with some missing. The sample comprises just over 80,000 clones, about 89% of which are singletons, and roughly 1.2% rests with the top ten. Across over 20 US areas, participants ranged in age from about 18 to 90 years. Participants were placed into cohorts based on the clinical history they reported. Germline assignment: CDR1 KGHDR and CDR2 SFDVKD. V lost 3 bases and J 4 bases, leaving 22 bases between the germline ends. The CDR3 has 18 residues. This receptor was identified in a woman in her forties or fifties with acute COVID-19. The chain joins TRBV24-1 to TRBJ2-3, with TRBD2 as a possible D gene (5 bases). The sample consisted of PBMCs or T cells enriched from blood (not recorded which). The CDR3 nucleotides are TGTGCCACCAGTGATCCATCCTACCGGACGGGGAGTGCAGATACGCAGTATTTT. Protein: CATSDPSYRTGSADTQYF.